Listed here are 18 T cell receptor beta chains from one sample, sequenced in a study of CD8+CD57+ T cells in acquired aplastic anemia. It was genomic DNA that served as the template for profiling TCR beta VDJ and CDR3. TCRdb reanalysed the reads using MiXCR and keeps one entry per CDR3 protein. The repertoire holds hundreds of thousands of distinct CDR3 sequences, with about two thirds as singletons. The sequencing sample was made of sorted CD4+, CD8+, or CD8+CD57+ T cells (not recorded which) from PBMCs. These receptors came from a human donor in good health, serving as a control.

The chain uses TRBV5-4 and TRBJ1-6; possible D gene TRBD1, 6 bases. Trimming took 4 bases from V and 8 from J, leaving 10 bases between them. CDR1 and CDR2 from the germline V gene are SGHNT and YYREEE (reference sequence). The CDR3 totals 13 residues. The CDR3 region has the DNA TGTGCCAGCAGCCAGGGGCTAGATTCACCCCTCCACTTT. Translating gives CASSQGLDSPLHF.

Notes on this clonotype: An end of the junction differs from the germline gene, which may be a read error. DNA for the CDR3: TGTGCCAGCGGATTCGGTATGGGGGACCAAGAGCCCCAGCACTTC. Translation: CASGFGMGDQEPQHF. This rearrangement joins TRBV24-1 to TRBJ2-5; D may be TRBD1 or TRBD2 (5 bases each). The CDR3 has 15 amino acids. The germline V gene has CDR1 KGHDR and CDR2 SFDVKD.

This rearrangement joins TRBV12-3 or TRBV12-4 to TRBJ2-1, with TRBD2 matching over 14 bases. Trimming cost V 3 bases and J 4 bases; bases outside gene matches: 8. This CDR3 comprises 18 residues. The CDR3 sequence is CASSFGAGLAGAYNEQFF. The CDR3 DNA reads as TGTGCCAGCAGTTTCGGCGCGGGACTAGCGGGGGCGTACAATGAGCAGTTCTTC.

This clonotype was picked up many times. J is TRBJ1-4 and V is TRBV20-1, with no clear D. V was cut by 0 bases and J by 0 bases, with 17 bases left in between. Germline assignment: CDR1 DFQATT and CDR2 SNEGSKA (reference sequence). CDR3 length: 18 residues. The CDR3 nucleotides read TGCAGTGCTAGAGATCCCTGGGCAGCATCCTCAACTAATGAAAAACTGTTTTTT. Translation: CSARDPWAASSTNEKLFF.

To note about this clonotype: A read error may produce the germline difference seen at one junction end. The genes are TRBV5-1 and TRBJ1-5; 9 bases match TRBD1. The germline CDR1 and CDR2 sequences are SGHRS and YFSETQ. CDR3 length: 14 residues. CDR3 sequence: CASSIGQGNQPQHF. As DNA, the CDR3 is TGTGCCAGCAGCATAGGACAGGGGAATCAGCCCCAGCATTTT.

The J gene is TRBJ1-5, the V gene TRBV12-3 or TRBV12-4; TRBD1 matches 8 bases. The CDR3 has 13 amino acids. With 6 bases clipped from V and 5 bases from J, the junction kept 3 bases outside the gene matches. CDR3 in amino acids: CASSLTGDQPQHF. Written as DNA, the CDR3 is TGTGCCAGCAGCTTGACAGGGGATCAGCCCCAGCATTTT.

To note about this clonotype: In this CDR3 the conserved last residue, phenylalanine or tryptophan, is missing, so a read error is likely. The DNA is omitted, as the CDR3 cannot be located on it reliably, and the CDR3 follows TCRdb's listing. This CDR3 is CASSVPSPQAGVI. V usage is TRBV9 and J usage is TRBJ2-5; TRBD2 is the table's D call and was not checked against the DNA. The germline V gene encodes CDR1 SGDLS and CDR2 YYNGEE. The CDR3 totals 13 residues, both ends included.

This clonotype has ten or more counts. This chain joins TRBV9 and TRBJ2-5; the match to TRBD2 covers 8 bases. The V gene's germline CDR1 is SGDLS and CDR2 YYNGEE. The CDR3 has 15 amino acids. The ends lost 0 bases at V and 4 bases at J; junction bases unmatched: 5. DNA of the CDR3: TGTGCCAGCAGCGTAGGGCCCCGGGAGGGAGAGACCCAGTACTTC. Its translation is CASSVGPREGETQYF.

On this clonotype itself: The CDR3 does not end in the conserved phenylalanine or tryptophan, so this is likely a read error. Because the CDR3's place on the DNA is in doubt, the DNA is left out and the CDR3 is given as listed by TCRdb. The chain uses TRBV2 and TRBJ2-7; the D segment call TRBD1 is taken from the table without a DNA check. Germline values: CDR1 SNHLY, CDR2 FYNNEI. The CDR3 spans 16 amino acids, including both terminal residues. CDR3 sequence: CAGSPGTGKDGYTFGS.

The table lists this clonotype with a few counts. DNA for the CDR3: TGTGCCAGCAGACAGGGGGCAGGCGCTTTCTTT. This codes for CASRQGAGAFF. This chain joins TRBV7-9 and TRBJ1-1; 9 bases align to TRBD1. There are 11 residues in the CDR3. CDR1 SEHNR and CDR2 FQNEAQ come from the germline V gene (reference sequence). Trimming took 6 bases from V and 11 from J; bases not matched to a gene: 4.

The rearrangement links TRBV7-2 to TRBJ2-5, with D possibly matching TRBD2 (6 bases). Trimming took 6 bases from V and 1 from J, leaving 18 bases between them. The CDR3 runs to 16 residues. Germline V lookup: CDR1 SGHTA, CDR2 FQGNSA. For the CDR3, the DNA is TGTGCCAGCAGTCTAAAGGCGGGAAGGTTCCAAGAGACCCAGTACTTC. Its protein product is CASSLKAGRFQETQYF.

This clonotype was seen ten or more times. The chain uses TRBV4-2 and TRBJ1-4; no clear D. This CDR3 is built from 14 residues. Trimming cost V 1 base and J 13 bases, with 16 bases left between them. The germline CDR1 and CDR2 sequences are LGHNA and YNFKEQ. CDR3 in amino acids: CASSQVVTAAALFF. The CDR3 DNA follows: TGTGCCAGCAGCCAAGTGGTAACGGCTGCGGCACTGTTTTTT.

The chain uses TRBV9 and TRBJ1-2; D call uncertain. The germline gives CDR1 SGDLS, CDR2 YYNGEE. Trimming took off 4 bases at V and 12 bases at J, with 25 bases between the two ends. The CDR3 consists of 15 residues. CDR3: CASSTNPTNSYGHTF. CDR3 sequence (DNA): TGTGCCAGCAGCACCAACCCGACAAACTCCTATGGGCACACCTTC.

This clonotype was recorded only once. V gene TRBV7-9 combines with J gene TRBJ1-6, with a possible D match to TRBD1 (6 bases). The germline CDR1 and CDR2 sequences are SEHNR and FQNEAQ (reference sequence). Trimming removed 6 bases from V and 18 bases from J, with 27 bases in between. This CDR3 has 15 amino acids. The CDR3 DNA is TGTGCCAGCAGACTAGCGGGGGGGCAAGAGTCCCAGTACCACTTT. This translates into CASRLAGGQESQYHF.

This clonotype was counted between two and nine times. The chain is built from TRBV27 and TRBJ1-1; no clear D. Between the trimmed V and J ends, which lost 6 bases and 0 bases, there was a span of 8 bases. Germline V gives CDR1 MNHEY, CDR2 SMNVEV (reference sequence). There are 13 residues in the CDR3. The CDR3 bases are TGTGCCAGCAGGAGACTAATGAACACTGAAGCTTTCTTT. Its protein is CASRRLMNTEAFF.

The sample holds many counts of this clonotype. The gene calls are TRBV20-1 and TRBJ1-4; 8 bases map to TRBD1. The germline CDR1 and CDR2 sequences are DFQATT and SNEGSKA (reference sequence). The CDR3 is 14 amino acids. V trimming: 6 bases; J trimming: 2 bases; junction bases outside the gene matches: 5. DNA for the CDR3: TGCAGTGCAACAACAGGGGGGACTAATGAAAAACTGTTTTTT. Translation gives CSATTGGTNEKLFF.

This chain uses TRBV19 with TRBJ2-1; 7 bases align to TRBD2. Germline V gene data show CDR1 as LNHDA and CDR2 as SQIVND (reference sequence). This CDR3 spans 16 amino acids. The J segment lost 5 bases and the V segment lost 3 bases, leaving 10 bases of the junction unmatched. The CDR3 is CASSMLRGRLDNEQFF. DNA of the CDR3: TGTGCCAGTAGTATGCTTCGCGGGAGATTAGACAATGAGCAGTTCTTC.

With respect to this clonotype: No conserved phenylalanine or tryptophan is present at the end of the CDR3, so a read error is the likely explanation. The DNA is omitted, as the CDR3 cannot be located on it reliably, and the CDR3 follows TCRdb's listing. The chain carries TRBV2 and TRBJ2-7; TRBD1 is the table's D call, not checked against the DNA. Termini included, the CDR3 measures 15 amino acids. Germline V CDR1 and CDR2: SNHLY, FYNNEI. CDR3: CASTRGYDQSFGPGT.